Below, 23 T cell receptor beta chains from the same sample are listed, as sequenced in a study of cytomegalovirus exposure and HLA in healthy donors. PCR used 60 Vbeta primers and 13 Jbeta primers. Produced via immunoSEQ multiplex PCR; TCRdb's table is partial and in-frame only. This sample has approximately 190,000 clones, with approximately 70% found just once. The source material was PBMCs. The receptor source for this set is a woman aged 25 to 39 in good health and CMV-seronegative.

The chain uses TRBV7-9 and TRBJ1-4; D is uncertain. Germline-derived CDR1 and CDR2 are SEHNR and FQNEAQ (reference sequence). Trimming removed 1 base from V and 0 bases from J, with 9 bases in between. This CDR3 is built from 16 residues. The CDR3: CASSLGRKTTNEKLFF. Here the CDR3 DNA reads TGTGCCAGCAGCTTAGGGAGGAAAACAACTAATGAAAAACTGTTTTTT. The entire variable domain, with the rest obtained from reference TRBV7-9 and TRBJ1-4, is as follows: DTGVSQNPRHKITKRGQNVTFRCDPISEHNRLYWYRQTLGQGPEFLTYFQNEAQLEKSRLLSDRFSAERPKGSFSTLEIQRTEQGDSAMYLCASSLGRKTTNEKLFFGSGTQLSVL.

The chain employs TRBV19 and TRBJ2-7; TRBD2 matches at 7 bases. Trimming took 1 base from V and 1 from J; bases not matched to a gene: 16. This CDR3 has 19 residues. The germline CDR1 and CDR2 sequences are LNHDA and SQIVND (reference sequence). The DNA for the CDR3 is TGTGCCAGTAGTATAGTACAACCCCGCCGGGGCGGGAGATCCTACGAGCAGTACTTC. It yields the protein CASSIVQPRRGGRSYEQYF.

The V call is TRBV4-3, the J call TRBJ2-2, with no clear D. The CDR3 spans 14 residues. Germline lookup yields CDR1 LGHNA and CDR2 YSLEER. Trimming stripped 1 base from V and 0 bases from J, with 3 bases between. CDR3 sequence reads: CASSQGANTGELFF. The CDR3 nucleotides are TGCGCCAGCAGCCAAGGCGCGAACACCGGGGAGCTGTTTTTT.

The CDR3 reads CASNTGQNEKLFF. The CDR3 region has the DNA TGTGCCAGTAATACTGGACAGAATGAAAAACTGTTTTTT. The rearrangement uses TRBV9 and TRBJ1-4; a possible D gene is TRBD1 (6 bases). The CDR3 totals 13 residues. The V end lost 8 bases, the J end lost 5 bases, and 13 bases lay between the germline ends. Germline assignment: CDR1 SGDLS and CDR2 YYNGEE.

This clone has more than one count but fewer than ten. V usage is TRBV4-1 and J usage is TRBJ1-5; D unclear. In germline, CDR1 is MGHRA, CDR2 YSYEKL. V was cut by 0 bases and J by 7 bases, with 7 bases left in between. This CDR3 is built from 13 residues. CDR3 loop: CASSQDLGQPQHF. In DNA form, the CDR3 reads TGCGCCAGCAGCCAAGATTTGGGCCAGCCCCAGCATTTT.

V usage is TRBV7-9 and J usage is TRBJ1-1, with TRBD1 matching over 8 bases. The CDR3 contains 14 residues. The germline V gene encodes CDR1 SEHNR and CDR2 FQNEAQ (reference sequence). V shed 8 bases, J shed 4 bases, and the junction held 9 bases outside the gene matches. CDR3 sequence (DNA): TGTGCCAGCGGGAGGACAGGGCCGGGCACTGAAGCTTTCTTT. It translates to CASGRTGPGTEAFF.

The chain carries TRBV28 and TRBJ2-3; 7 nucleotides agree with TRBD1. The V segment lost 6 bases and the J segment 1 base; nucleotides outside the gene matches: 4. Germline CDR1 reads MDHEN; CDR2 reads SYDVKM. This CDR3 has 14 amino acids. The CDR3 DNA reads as TGTGCCAGCAGGACAGGGTACGGCACAGATACGCAGTATTTT. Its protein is CASRTGYGTDTQYF.

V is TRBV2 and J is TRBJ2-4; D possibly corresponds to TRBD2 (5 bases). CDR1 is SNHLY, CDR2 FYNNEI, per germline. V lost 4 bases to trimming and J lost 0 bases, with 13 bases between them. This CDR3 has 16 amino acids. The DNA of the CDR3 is TGTGCCAGCAGTGTCGACTTGGGGAGAGCCAAAAACATTCAGTACTTC. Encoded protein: CASSVDLGRAKNIQYF.

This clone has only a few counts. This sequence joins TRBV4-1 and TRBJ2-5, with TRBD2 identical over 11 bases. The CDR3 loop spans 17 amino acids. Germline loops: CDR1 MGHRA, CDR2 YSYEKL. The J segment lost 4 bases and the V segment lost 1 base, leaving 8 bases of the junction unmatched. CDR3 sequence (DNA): TGCGCCAGCAGCCAAGGGCTAACTAGCGGGAGTCGAGAGACCCAGTACTTC. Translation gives CASSQGLTSGSRETQYF.

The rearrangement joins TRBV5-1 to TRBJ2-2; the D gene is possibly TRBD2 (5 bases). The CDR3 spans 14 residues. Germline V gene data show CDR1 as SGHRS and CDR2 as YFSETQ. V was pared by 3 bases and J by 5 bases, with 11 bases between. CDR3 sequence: CASSSAWETGELFF. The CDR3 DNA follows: TGCGCCAGCAGCTCCGCGTGGGAGACCGGGGAGCTGTTTTTT.

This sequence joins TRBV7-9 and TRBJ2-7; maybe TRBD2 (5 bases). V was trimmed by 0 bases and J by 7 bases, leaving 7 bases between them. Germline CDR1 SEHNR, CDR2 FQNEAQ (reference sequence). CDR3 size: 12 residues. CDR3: CASSLASGEQYF. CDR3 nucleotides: TGTGCCAGCAGCTTAGCGTCGGGGGAGCAGTACTTC.

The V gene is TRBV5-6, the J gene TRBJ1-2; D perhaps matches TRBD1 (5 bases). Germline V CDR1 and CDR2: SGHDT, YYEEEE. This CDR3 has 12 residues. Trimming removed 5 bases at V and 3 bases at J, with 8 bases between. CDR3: CASRGVYYGYTF. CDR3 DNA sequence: TGTGCCAGCAGAGGGGTGTACTATGGCTACACCTTC.

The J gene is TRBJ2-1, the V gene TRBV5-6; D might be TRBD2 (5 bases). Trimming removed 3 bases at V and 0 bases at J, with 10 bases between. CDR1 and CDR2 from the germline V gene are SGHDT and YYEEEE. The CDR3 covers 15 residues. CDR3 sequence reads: CASSYGLSSYNEQFF. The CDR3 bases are TGTGCCAGCAGCTACGGACTGAGCTCCTACAATGAGCAGTTCTTC.

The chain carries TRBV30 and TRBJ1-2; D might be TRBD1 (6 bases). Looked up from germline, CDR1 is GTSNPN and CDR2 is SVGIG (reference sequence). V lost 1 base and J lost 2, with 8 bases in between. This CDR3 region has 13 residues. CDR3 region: CAWSATGNYGYTF. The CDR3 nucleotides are TGTGCCTGGAGTGCTACAGGGAACTATGGCTACACCTTC.

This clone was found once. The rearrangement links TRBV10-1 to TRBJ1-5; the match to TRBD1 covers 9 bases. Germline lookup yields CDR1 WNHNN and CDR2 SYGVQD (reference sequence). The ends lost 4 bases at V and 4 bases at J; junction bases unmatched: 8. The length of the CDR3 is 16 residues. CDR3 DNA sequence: TGCGCCAGCAGTGGGACAGGGGCGACTTGGAATCAGCCCCAGCATTTT. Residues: CASSGTGATWNQPQHF.

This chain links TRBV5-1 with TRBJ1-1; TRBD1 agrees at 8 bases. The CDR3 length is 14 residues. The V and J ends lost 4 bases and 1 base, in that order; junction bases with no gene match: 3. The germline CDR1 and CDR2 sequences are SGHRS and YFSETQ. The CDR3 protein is CASSPGGRNTEAFF. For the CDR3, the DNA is TGCGCCAGCAGCCCAGGGGGCCGGAACACTGAAGCTTTCTTT.

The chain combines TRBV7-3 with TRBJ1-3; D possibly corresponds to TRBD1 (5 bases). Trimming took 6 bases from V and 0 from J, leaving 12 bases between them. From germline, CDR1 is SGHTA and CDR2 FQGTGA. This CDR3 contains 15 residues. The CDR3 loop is CASSLTGDSGNTIYF. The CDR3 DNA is TGTGCCAGCAGTCTAACAGGAGACTCTGGAAACACCATATATTTT.

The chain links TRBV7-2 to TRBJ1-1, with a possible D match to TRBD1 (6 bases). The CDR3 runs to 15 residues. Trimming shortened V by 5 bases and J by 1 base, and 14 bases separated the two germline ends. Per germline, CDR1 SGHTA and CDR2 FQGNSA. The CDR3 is CASSTGQQGNTEAFF. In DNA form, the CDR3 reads TGTGCCAGCAGCACCGGACAGCAGGGGAACACTGAAGCTTTCTTT.

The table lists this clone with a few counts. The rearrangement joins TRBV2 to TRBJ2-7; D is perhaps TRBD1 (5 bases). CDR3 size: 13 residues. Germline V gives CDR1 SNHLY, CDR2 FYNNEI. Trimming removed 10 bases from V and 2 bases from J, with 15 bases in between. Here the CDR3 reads CATLTAPTYEQYF. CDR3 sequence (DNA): TGTGCCACCTTGACAGCACCCACCTACGAGCAGTACTTC.

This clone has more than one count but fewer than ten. The CDR3 sequence is CASSPLSGMNEQFF. For the CDR3, the DNA is TGTGCCAGCTCACCACTATCCGGGATGAATGAGCAGTTCTTC. The rearrangement links TRBV18 to TRBJ2-1, with D tentatively TRBD2 (5 bases). Germline V gene data show CDR1 as KGHSH and CDR2 as LQKENI. V was cut by 1 base and J by 7 bases, with 11 bases left in between. There are 14 residues in the CDR3.

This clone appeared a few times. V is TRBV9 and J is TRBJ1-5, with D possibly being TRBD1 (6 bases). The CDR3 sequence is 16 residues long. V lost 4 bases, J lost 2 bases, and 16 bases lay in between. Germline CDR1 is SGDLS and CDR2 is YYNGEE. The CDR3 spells CASSPEGGGGNQPQHF. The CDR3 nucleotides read TGTGCCAGCAGCCCTGAGGGGGGAGGGGGCAATCAGCCCCAGCATTTT.

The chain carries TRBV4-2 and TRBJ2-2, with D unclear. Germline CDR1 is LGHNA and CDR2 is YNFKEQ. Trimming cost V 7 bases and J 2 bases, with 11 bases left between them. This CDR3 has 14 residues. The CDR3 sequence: CASTPRVNTGELFF. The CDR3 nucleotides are TGTGCCAGCACCCCCCGAGTCAACACCGGGGAGCTGTTTTTT.

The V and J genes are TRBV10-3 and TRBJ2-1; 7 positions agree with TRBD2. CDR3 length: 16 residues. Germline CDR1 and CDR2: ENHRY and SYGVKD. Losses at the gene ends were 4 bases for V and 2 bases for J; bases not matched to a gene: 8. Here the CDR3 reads CAISVGGGSPYNEQFF. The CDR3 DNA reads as TGTGCCATCAGTGTTGGCGGGGGTAGCCCCTACAATGAGCAGTTCTTC.